The 28 T cell receptor beta chains below were found in one sample sequenced in a study of cytomegalovirus exposure and HLA in healthy donors. The study ran its PCR with 60 Vbeta and 13 Jbeta primers. Clones were read by immunoSEQ multiplex PCR, and TCRdb kept only the in-frame ones, dropping some. The repertoire holds about 110,000 clones, roughly 80% seen once, with approximately 3.6% in the top ten. The material sequenced was PBMCs. The source is a man in his sixties in good health and CMV-seronegative.

This clone was observed a few times. In DNA form, the CDR3 reads TGTGCCAGCAGCTCCCCGGCAACTAATGAAAAACTGTTTTTT. Protein product: CASSSPATNEKLFF. The chain has TRBV28 and TRBJ1-4; no clear D. Trimming cost V 6 bases and J 0 bases, with 8 bases left between them. Looked up from germline, CDR1 is MDHEN and CDR2 is SYDVKM. There are 14 residues in the CDR3.

This rearrangement joins TRBV7-3 to TRBJ2-2, with TRBD2 as a possible D gene (5 bases). Germline CDR1 and CDR2: SGHTA and FQGTGA. Trimming left V 5 bases short and J 6 bases short, with 16 bases between. The CDR3 is 15 residues long. Here the CDR3 reads CASSPMAGVSGELFF. In DNA, the CDR3 is TGTGCCAGCAGCCCCATGGCGGGTGTTTCCGGGGAGCTGTTTTTT.

The chain uses TRBV5-1 and TRBJ2-5; TRBD2 matches 12 bases. Germline assignment: CDR1 SGHRS and CDR2 YFSETQ. Trimming removed 5 bases from V and 5 bases from J; junction bases left unmatched: 7. This CDR3 has 15 amino acids. Written as DNA, the CDR3 is TGCGCCAGCAGAGCTAGCGGGGGGGCCTTGGAGACCCAGTACTTC. Protein product: CASRASGGALETQYF.

This clone was observed once. The chain employs TRBV6-5 and TRBJ2-7, with D possibly matching TRBD2 (7 bases). CDR3 length: 14 residues. CDR1 and CDR2 (germline): MNHEY, SVGAGI. CDR3 sequence: CPTFVPGGRYEQYV. The DNA for the CDR3 is TGCCCAACCTTCGTGCCGGGGGGCCGTTACGAGCAGTACGTC.

V gene TRBV11-2 combines with J gene TRBJ2-2, with no clear D. Germline lookup yields CDR1 SGHAT and CDR2 FQNNGV. Trimming removed 2 bases from V and 0 bases from J, with 16 bases in between. This CDR3 region has 18 residues. The CDR3: CASSLISLSVSNTGELFF. The DNA for the CDR3 is TGTGCCAGCAGCTTAATCTCTCTCTCAGTCTCGAACACCGGGGAGCTGTTTTTT.

This clone was seen more than once but under ten times. The genes are TRBV7-2 and TRBJ2-2, with unresolved D. Looked up from germline, CDR1 is SGHTA and CDR2 is FQGNSA. V dropped 2 bases and J dropped 2 bases, with 12 bases sitting between them. The CDR3 runs to 16 residues. The CDR3 nucleotides are TGTGCCAGCAGCTTACTGTACAGTTCAAACACCGGGGAGCTGTTTTTT. It encodes CASSLLYSSNTGELFF.

The V gene is TRBV5-4, the J gene TRBJ2-5, with 9 nucleotides matching TRBD1. The germline V gene encodes CDR1 SGHNT and CDR2 YYREEE (reference sequence). This CDR3 has 15 residues. After removal of 3 bases from V and 0 bases from J, the junction contained 3 bases not matched to a gene. The CDR3 DNA is TGTGCCAGCAGCTCCGGGACAGGGAACCAAGAGACCCAGTACTTC. It translates to CASSSGTGNQETQYF.

This chain connects TRBV19 to TRBJ2-1, with 7 positions matching TRBD1. CDR3 length equals 14 residues. Germline CDR1 reads LNHDA; CDR2 reads SQIVND (reference sequence). V was pared by 6 bases and J by 3 bases, with 5 bases of the junction left unmatched. The CDR3 nucleotides are TGTGCCAGTAGCTTCCGGGACAGCTACAATGAGCAGTTCTTC. Translation: CASSFRDSYNEQFF.

The chain carries TRBV9 and TRBJ2-3; no firm D call. Germline loops: CDR1 SGDLS, CDR2 YYNGEE. The V end was cut by 0 bases, the J end by 2 bases, with 4 bases between. The CDR3 covers 13 residues. Here the CDR3 reads CASSVAPTDTQYF. For the CDR3, the DNA is TGTGCCAGCAGCGTAGCTCCCACAGATACGCAGTATTTT.

The CDR3 loop is CASSDPTGGYEQYF. The CDR3 DNA follows: TGTGCCAGCAGTGATCCCACAGGGGGCTACGAGCAGTACTTC. The chain joins TRBV6-1 to TRBJ2-7; TRBD1 aligns across 8 bases. Per germline, CDR1 MNHNS and CDR2 SASEGT. V trimming: 3 bases; J trimming: 3 bases; junction bases outside the gene matches: 4. The CDR3 has 14 residues.

The V call is TRBV19, the J call TRBJ1-5; D gene unclear. In germline, CDR1 is LNHDA, CDR2 SQIVND (reference sequence). The V and J ends lost 2 bases and 7 bases respectively, with 6 bases between them. The CDR3 is made up of 12 amino acids. The CDR3 nucleotides read TGTGCCAGTAGTATACTTAGCCAGCCCCAGCATTTT. Its translation: CASSILSQPQHF.

The chain links TRBV29-1 to TRBJ2-2, with TRBD1 identical over 7 bases. The germline gives CDR1 SQVTM, CDR2 ANQGSEA. The CDR3 is 12 residues long. The trim removed 4 bases at V and 8 bases at J, leaving 4 bases unmatched. The chain's CDR3 is CSVGDRVGELFF. CDR3 in DNA: TGCAGCGTTGGCGACAGGGTTGGGGAGCTGTTTTTT.

The gene calls are TRBV5-1 and TRBJ2-2, with D tentatively TRBD1 (6 bases). V dropped 4 bases and J dropped 0 bases, with 13 bases sitting between them. The CDR3 covers 16 residues. CDR1 SGHRS and CDR2 YFSETQ come from the germline V gene. The CDR3 protein is CASSRTDQSNTGELFF. In DNA, the CDR3 is TGCGCCAGCAGCCGGACAGATCAGTCGAACACCGGGGAGCTGTTTTTT. The variable domain in full, with the rest retrieved from reference TRBV5-1 and TRBJ2-2, is KAGVTQTPRYLIKTRGQQVTLSCSPISGHRSVSWYQQTPGQGLQFLFEYFSETQRNKGNFPGRFSGRQFSNSRSEMNVSTLELGDSALYLCASSRTDQSNTGELFFGEGSRLTVL.

The rearrangement uses TRBV19 and TRBJ1-6; 9 bases are a match to TRBD1. Germline CDR1 is LNHDA and CDR2 is SQIVND (reference sequence). V lost 7 bases, J lost 7 bases, and 8 bases stayed unmatched. This CDR3 is built from 15 residues. CDR3 nucleotide sequence: TGTGCCAGTACCCATCGGGGACAGGGCAATTCACCCCTCCACTTT. It translates to CASTHRGQGNSPLHF.

The chain links TRBV20-1 to TRBJ2-7, with D possibly TRBD1 on 5 matching bases. The V end was cut by 5 bases, the J end by 2 bases, with 7 bases between. The CDR3 length is 11 residues. Looked up from germline, CDR1 is DFQATT and CDR2 is SNEGSKA (reference sequence). The CDR3 DNA reads TGCAGTGCTGAACAGGCCTACGAGCAGTACGTC. Translated: CSAEQAYEQYV.

The gene calls are TRBV7-3 and TRBJ2-7, with D perhaps TRBD1 (5 bases). This CDR3 spans 14 amino acids. CDR1 and CDR2 (germline): SGHTA, FQGTGA. V shed 2 bases and J shed 7 bases, with 15 bases lying between them. The CDR3 here is CASSLGQGAGEQYF. The CDR3 nucleotides read TGTGCCAGCAGCTTAGGGCAGGGCGCCGGGGAGCAGTACTTC.

The chain is built from TRBV5-1 and TRBJ2-3; D is perhaps TRBD2 (6 bases). Per germline, CDR1 SGHRS and CDR2 YFSETQ. Trimming removed 3 bases at V and 0 bases at J, with 14 bases between. The CDR3 extends over 16 amino acids. The CDR3: CASSSGGGKSTDTQYF. The CDR3 DNA reads as TGCGCCAGCAGCTCCGGTGGAGGGAAAAGCACAGATACGCAGTATTTT.

Only one count was recorded for this clone. J is TRBJ2-3 and V is TRBV4-2; the match to TRBD1 covers 9 bases. CDR1 is LGHNA, CDR2 YNFKEQ, per germline. The trim removed 4 bases at V and 3 bases at J, leaving 8 bases unmatched. The CDR3 contains 16 residues. CDR3 loop: CASSPLIGQGTDTQYF. The DNA of the CDR3 is TGTGCCAGCAGCCCGCTTATCGGACAGGGGACAGATACGCAGTATTTT.

This clone occurred once. As DNA, the CDR3 is TGTGCCACCAGCAGAGTGGTACTAGCGGCCTACGAGCAGTACTTC. It translates to CATSRVVLAAYEQYF. The rearrangement links TRBV15 to TRBJ2-7; TRBD2 matches at 8 bases. V shed 1 base, J shed 2 bases, and the junction held 4 bases outside the gene matches. The CDR3 is made up of 15 amino acids. Germline CDR1 is LNHNV and CDR2 is YYDKDF (reference sequence).

CDR3 bases: TGTGCCAGCAGTGGACAGGGCTCTGGGGCCAACGTCCTGACTTTC. It translates to CASSGQGSGANVLTF. V gene TRBV6-1 combines with J gene TRBJ2-6; 7 bases line up with TRBD1. The V and J ends lost 4 bases and 0 bases, in that order; junction bases with no gene match: 0. The CDR3 is 15 amino acids. CDR1 and CDR2 (germline): MNHNS, SASEGT.

The genes are TRBV4-3 and TRBJ1-4, with D uncertain. This CDR3 comprises 17 residues. The V end was cut by 0 bases, the J end by 7 bases, with 18 bases between. Germline V CDR1 and CDR2: LGHNA, YSLEER. This CDR3 is CASSQDGQMLSGEKLFF. For the CDR3, the DNA is TGCGCCAGCAGCCAAGATGGGCAGATGCTCTCCGGTGAAAAACTGTTTTTT.

This chain links TRBV18 with TRBJ1-1; D not resolved. This CDR3 is 16 amino acids long. The germline V gene encodes CDR1 KGHSH and CDR2 LQKENI. V gave up 1 base and J gave up 1 base, with 13 bases separating them. The DNA for the CDR3 is TGTGCCAGCTCACCACGGGTCTCGACATCGAACACTGAAGCTTTCTTT. Translated, it gives CASSPRVSTSNTEAFF.

This chain connects TRBV12-5 to TRBJ2-4; a weak D match, TRBD2 (6 bases). CDR1 and CDR2 from the germline V gene are LGHNT and FRNRAP. The germline V and J ends were trimmed by 1 base and 0 bases, with 7 bases remaining between them. This CDR3 spans 15 amino acids. The CDR3 reads CASGLGRVAKNIQYF. CDR3 DNA: TGTGCTAGTGGTTTGGGGAGGGTAGCCAAAAACATTCAGTACTTC.

The CDR3 region has the DNA TGTGCCAGCAGTTACCGGGGGGCCTGGGGAGAGCAGTACGTC. Amino acid sequence: CASSYRGAWGEQYV. V gene TRBV6-6 combines with J gene TRBJ2-7; D is possibly TRBD2 (7 bases). The CDR3 has 14 amino acids. CDR1 is MNHNY, CDR2 SVGAGI, per germline (reference sequence). With 2 bases removed from V and 7 bases from J, the gap between germline ends came to 15 bases.

J is TRBJ2-3 and V is TRBV15, with 13 positions matching TRBD2. There are 16 residues in the CDR3. Per the germline V gene, CDR1 is LNHNV and CDR2 is YYDKDF (reference sequence). V was clipped by 1 base and J by 6 bases; unmatched bases: 4. The CDR3 loop reads CATSRGETSGGDTQYF. The CDR3 coding sequence is TGTGCCACCAGCAGAGGAGAGACTAGCGGGGGGGATACGCAGTATTTT.

This rearrangement joins TRBV7-9 to TRBJ1-3, with TRBD1 matching 7 bases. Germline V gene lookup returns CDR1 SEHNR and CDR2 FQNEAQ (reference sequence). This CDR3 is 14 amino acids long. Germline trimming cut 7 bases from V and 2 bases from J; bases unmatched to any gene: 5. CDR3 loop: CASTQGDPGNTIYF. CDR3 coding DNA: TGTGCCAGCACTCAGGGGGATCCTGGAAACACCATATATTTT.

This rearrangement joins TRBV7-2 to TRBJ2-7, with D hard to call. Germline lookup yields CDR1 SGHTA and CDR2 FQGNSA. The V and J ends lost 2 bases and 9 bases respectively, with 17 bases between them. The CDR3 runs to 14 residues. The CDR3 nucleotides read TGTGCCAGCAGCTTAACGATATCCGGGTCGGGGCAGTACTTC. As protein: CASSLTISGSGQYF.

V gene TRBV9 combines with J gene TRBJ2-5; D might be TRBD1 (6 bases). Germline CDR1 reads SGDLS; CDR2 reads YYNGEE. The CDR3 covers 15 residues. The V and J ends lost 4 bases and 5 bases respectively, with 18 bases between them. The CDR3 DNA sequence: TGTGCCAGCAGCTTAGGCTTAGGGGGTTACGAGACCCAGTACTTC. Amino acid sequence: CASSLGLGGYETQYF.